This TCR beta chain comes out of a study of blood T cell repertoires in COVID-19. This table comes from immunoSEQ multiplex PCR, and its TCRdb copy is limited to in-frame clones, with some not included. The sample carries some 250,000 clones, 70% to 90% recorded once. The TCR comes from a woman aged 40 to 50 who had recovered from COVID-19. The sequenced sample was peripheral blood.

CDR3 residues: CASSFPPGGGSSYEQYV. For the CDR3, the DNA is TGTGCCAGCAGTTTCCCCCCGGGGGGAGGAAGCTCCTACGAGCAGTACGTC. The chain carries TRBV27 and TRBJ2-7, with 7 bases identical to TRBD2. The CDR3 loop spans 17 amino acids. J gave up 0 bases and V 3 bases, and 11 bases lay outside the gene matches. Germline V CDR1 and CDR2: MNHEY, SMNVEV (reference sequence).